This T cell receptor beta chain was recorded in a study of Ad26.COV2.S vaccination and SARS-CoV-2 variants. Treatment in this sample: roughly 20 received Ad26.COV2.S at low or high dose, single or two shots; 5 received placebo; per-sample allocation not given. All samples were drawn on day 63, counting from the first vaccine or placebo injection. Profiling relied on immunoSEQ multiplex PCR, and the TCRdb table lists in-frame clones only, not all of them. This sample carries a few hundred thousand clones, 70% to 90% of them seen once, and the ten largest clones take over 1.5%. This clonotype originated in a person aged 18-65 years who received the Ad26.COV2.S COVID-19 vaccine or a placebo. The sample was peripheral blood, taken in a trial of Ad26.COV2.S vaccine versus placebo.

This chain's CDR3 is CASSEARERAPNQPQHF. CDR3 nucleotides: TGTGCCAGCAGTGAAGCGAGGGAAAGGGCCCCCAATCAGCCCCAGCATTTT. The chain combines TRBV6-1 with TRBJ1-5, with unresolved D. The CDR3 contains 17 residues. Germline V lookup: CDR1 MNHNS, CDR2 SASEGT. The germline V and J ends were trimmed by 0 bases and 3 bases, with 15 bases remaining between them.